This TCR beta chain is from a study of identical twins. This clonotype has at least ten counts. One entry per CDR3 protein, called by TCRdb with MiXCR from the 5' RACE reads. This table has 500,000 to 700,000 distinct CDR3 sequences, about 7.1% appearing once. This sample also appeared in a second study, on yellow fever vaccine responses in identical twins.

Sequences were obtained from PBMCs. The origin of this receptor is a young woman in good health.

The CDR3 DNA reads as TGTGCCAGCAGTGTACAGGGGTCTGGGGCCAACGTCCTGACTTTC. It translates to CASSVQGSGANVLTF. V is TRBV12-3 or TRBV12-4 and J is TRBJ2-6; 7 nucleotides align to TRBD1. The CDR3 sequence is 15 residues long. J lost 1 base, V lost 5 bases, and 2 bases had no gene match.